This T cell receptor beta chain was retrieved from a study of T cell repertoires in cytomegalovirus infection. Study information: In the study, CMV epitopes included recently identified HLA-C-restricted and well-studied HLA-B-restricted ones. Broader study findings: The ex vivo response was dominated by HLA-C-restricted CMV-specific TCR beta clonotypes. Frequencies of public TCR beta families were cumulated, and this identified carriers of CMV plus the relevant HLA.

This clonotype appeared once. Its matching antigen is unknown. TCRdb reprocessed the reads with MiXCR, giving one entry per CDR3 protein. Among roughly 150,000 distinct CDR3 sequences listed, 32% were seen once. The receptor's source is a human donor in good health (CMV status not recorded). Some clones in this sample may be carry-over from other donors' samples. The material was CD8+ T cells from cultured PBMCs, obtained from culture after CMV antigen stimulation.

CDR3 region: CASSVGGVFQPQHF. In DNA, the CDR3 is TGTGCCAGCAGTGTAGGGGGCGTCTTTCAGCCCCAGCATTTT. The gene calls are TRBV27 and TRBJ1-5, with 7 nucleotides matching TRBD1. J was trimmed by 6 bases and V by 5 bases; bases with no gene match: 7. Germline CDR1 reads MNHEY; CDR2 reads SMNVEV (reference sequence). The CDR3 length is 14 residues.